This T cell receptor (beta chain) stems from a study of identical twins. Trimming took off 2 bases at V and 0 bases at J, with 10 bases between the two ends. The CDR3 has 15 amino acids. A universal primer site was incorporated via template switching, and the cDNA contained unique molecular identifiers. TCRdb used MiXCR to reprocess the 5' RACE reads, holding one entry per CDR3 protein. The top ten clones hold more than 8% of a sample with around 370,000 distinct CDR3 sequences, around 9.7% of them seen once. This clonotype was counted at least ten times. The target antigen is unknown. Whole-study findings and limits: Carriage of fewer insertions was seen in abundant cord blood beta clonotypes, whereas memory repertoires showed none. Monozygotic twins shared more out-of-frame TCR alpha than recombination models predicted.

This TCR was sampled from a woman between 50 and 59 years old in good health. The chain uses TRBV12-3 or TRBV12-4 and TRBJ1-1; D unclear. The sample taken for sequencing was naive T cells sorted from blood. As DNA, the CDR3 is TGTGCCAGCAGTTTATATAGGGTTCTGAACACTGAAGCTTTCTTT. The encoded protein is CASSLYRVLNTEAFF.